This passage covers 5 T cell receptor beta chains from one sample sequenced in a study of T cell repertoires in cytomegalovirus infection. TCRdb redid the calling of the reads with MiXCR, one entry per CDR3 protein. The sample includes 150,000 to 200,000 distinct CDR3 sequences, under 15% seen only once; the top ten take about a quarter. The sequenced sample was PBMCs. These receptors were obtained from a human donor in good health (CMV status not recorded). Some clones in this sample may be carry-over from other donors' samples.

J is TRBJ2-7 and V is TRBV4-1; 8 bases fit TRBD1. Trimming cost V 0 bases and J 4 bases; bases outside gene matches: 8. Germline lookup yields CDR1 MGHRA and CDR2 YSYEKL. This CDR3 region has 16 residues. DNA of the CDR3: TGCGCCAGCAGCCAAGATGGACAGGGTAACTATTACGAGCAGTACTTC. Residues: CASSQDGQGNYYEQYF.

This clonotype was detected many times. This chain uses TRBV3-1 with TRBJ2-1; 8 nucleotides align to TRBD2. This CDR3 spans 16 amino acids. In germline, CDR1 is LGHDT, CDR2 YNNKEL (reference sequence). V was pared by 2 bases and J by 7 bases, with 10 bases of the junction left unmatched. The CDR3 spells CASSQPGVAGSNEQFF. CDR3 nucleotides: TGTGCCAGCAGCCAACCCGGGGTAGCGGGGAGTAATGAGCAGTTCTTC.

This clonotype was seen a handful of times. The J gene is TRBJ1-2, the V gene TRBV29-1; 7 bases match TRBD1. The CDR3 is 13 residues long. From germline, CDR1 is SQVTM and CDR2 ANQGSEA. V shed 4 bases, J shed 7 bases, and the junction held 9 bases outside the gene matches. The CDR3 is CSVGLVQGGGYTF. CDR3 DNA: TGCAGCGTTGGCCTCGTCCAGGGGGGTGGCTACACCTTC.

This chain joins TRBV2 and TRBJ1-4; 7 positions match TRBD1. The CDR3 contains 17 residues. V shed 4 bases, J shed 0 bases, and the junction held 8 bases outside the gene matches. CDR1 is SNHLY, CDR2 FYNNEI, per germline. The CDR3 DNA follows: TGTGCCAGCAGTGGGACAGGCGACCTTGCAACTAATGAAAAACTGTTTTTT. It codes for CASSGTGDLATNEKLFF.

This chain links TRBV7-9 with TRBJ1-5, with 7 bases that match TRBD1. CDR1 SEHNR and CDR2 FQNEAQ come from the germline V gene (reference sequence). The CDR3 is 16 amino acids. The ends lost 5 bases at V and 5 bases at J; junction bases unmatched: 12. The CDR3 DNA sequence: TGTGCCAGCAGCCCAAGACAGGGCGGAGGGTATCAGCCCCAGCATTTT. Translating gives CASSPRQGGGYQPQHF.